The 6 T cell receptor beta chains listed next were all sequenced from one sample in a study of cytomegalovirus exposure and HLA in healthy donors. Primers included in the PCR were 60 Vbeta and 13 Jbeta primers. TCRdb keeps only in-frame clones here, not all; method: immunoSEQ multiplex PCR. In all, the sample yields tens of thousands of clones. The source material was PBMCs. These TCRs come from a woman aged 40 to 49 in good health and CMV-seropositive.

This chain links TRBV7-9 with TRBJ1-5, with TRBD1 matching over 12 bases. Germline V gene data show CDR1 as SEHNR and CDR2 as FQNEAQ (reference sequence). The CDR3 has 17 residues. J gave up 7 bases and V 5 bases, and 12 bases lay outside the gene matches. In DNA form, the CDR3 reads TGTGCCAGCAGCCCGGGGACAGGGGGCGTCGAAATCCAGCCCCAGCATTTT. Amino acid sequence: CASSPGTGGVEIQPQHF. Combining the CDR3 with reference TRBV7-9 and TRBJ1-5 gives the whole variable domain DTGVSQNPRHKITKRGQNVTFRCDPISEHNRLYWYRQTLGQGPEFLTYFQNEAQLEKSRLLSDRFSAERPKGSFSTLEIQRTEQGDSAMYLCASSPGTGGVEIQPQHFGDGTRLSIL.

The rearrangement uses TRBV9 and TRBJ2-7, with D unclear. V was pared by 0 bases and J by 6 bases, with 16 bases between. Looked up from germline, CDR1 is SGDLS and CDR2 is YYNGEE. The CDR3 totals 15 residues. CDR3 DNA sequence: TGTGCCAGCAGCGTAGGGGTTACTCCTTCGGGCGAGCAGTACTTC. Translating it yields CASSVGVTPSGEQYF.

The chain joins TRBV7-9 to TRBJ2-2; 11 nucleotides line up with TRBD2. Germline V gene lookup returns CDR1 SEHNR and CDR2 FQNEAQ (reference sequence). J was trimmed by 7 bases and V by 6 bases; bases with no gene match: 16. The CDR3 consists of 18 residues. The CDR3 loop is CASRTRGLAGGIGGELFF. The CDR3 DNA sequence: TGTGCCAGCAGAACCAGGGGTCTAGCGGGAGGAATCGGCGGGGAGCTGTTTTTT.

This chain links TRBV11-2 with TRBJ2-7, with D possibly TRBD1 on 5 matching bases. CDR1 SGHAT and CDR2 FQNNGV come from the germline V gene. The CDR3 is 13 amino acids. The V end was cut by 8 bases, the J end by 3 bases, with 14 bases between. CDR3 sequence (DNA): TGTGCCAGCGGCGTAGGACAAGTCTACGAGCAGTACTTC. This codes for CASGVGQVYEQYF. The whole variable domain, filled in from reference TRBV11-2 and TRBJ2-7, reads EAGVAQSPRYKIIEKRQSVAFWCNPISGHATLYWYQQILGQGPKLLIQFQNNGVVDDSQLPKDRFSAERLKGVDSTLKIQPAKLEDSAVYLCASGVGQVYEQYFGPGTRLTVT.

The genes are TRBV5-8 and TRBJ1-1; 7 nucleotides match TRBD1. This CDR3 spans 13 amino acids. J gave up 8 bases and V 4 bases, and 8 bases lay outside the gene matches. CDR1 is SGHTS, CDR2 YDEGEE, per germline. This CDR3 reads CASSNHRGSEAFF. CDR3 bases: TGTGCCAGCAGCAACCACAGGGGCTCGGAAGCTTTCTTT. The full variable domain, its missing parts supplied by reference TRBV5-8 and TRBJ1-1, is EAGVTQSPTHLIKTRGQQATLRCSPISGHTSVYWYQQALGLGLQFLLWYDEGEERNRGNFPPRFSGRQFPNYSSELNVNALELEDSALYLCASSNHRGSEAFFGQGTRLTVV.

The rearrangement joins TRBV29-1 to TRBJ2-7, with 8 bases identical to TRBD2. This CDR3 has 14 residues. Germline V CDR1 and CDR2: SQVTM, ANQGSEA. V trimming: 1 base; J trimming: 0 bases; junction bases outside the gene matches: 2. The CDR3: CSVEGSGSSYEQYF. Here the CDR3 DNA reads TGCAGCGTTGAAGGGAGCGGGAGCTCCTACGAGCAGTACTTC.